This TCR beta chain was sequenced in a study of shared clonotypes between healthy human individuals. Study-level background: Participating donors consisted of a couple of women and three men aged 18 to 49.

The data were produced by immunoSEQ multiplex PCR, yet TCRdb's version contains in-frame clones alone and is incomplete. There are hundreds of thousands of clones in the sample; 95% to 98% occur only once, and roughly 0.29% lies in the top ten. V lost 1 base, J lost 4 bases, and 4 bases stayed unmatched. Germline V gene lookup returns CDR1 PRHDT and CDR2 FYEKMQ (reference sequence). The CDR3 extends over 15 amino acids. Study-wide results and caveats: The study generally estimated greater richness for naive than memory subsets.

Terminally differentiated effector memory CD45RA+ cells were left out of the naive CD8 fraction, which was CD45RO-negative and positively selected for CCR7. Comments on this clone: Its cognate antigen is unknown.

The sequence derives from a man aged 25-40 years in good health. The sample was naive CD8+ T cells sorted from blood. The gene calls are TRBV13 and TRBJ1-2; TRBD1 agrees at 9 bases. CDR3 sequence (DNA): TGTGCCAGCAGCTTAGAGGGACAGGGTTCCTATGGCTACACCTTC. This translates into CASSLEGQGSYGYTF.